What follows is one TCR beta chain and its context. Its cognate antigen is unknown. The data were taken from a study of T cells in localized non-small cell lung cancer. Study-wide results and caveats: Tumor showed lower T cell clonality than uninvolved adjacent lung, where it was highest. Sequence data derive from only one tumor region, so heterogeneity remains possible. Higher T cell density in the blood was associated with longer overall survival, whereas higher adjacent-lung clonality associated with shorter survival. When the top 100 tumor clones were examined, a median around 58 of them also appeared in the adjacent lung, which was paired and uninvolved.

Data came from immunoSEQ multiplex PCR; TCRdb stores just in-frame clones and leaves some out. Altogether tens of thousands of clones are present, around 81% being singletons, with the ten largest covering 8% to 10%. The clonotype originates from a female donor over 55 with stage I lung adenocarcinoma. Material: peripheral blood, obtained before any cancer treatment.

In nucleotides, the CDR3 is TGCAGCGTTGAAGACGGGGGAGATACGCAGTATTTT. It codes for CSVEDGGDTQYF. This chain links TRBV29-1 with TRBJ2-3, with a weak D call TRBD2 (6 bases). The ends were cut back, 0 bases at V and 5 bases at J, with 6 bases in the middle. Germline loops: CDR1 SQVTM, CDR2 ANQGSEA. This CDR3 has 12 amino acids.